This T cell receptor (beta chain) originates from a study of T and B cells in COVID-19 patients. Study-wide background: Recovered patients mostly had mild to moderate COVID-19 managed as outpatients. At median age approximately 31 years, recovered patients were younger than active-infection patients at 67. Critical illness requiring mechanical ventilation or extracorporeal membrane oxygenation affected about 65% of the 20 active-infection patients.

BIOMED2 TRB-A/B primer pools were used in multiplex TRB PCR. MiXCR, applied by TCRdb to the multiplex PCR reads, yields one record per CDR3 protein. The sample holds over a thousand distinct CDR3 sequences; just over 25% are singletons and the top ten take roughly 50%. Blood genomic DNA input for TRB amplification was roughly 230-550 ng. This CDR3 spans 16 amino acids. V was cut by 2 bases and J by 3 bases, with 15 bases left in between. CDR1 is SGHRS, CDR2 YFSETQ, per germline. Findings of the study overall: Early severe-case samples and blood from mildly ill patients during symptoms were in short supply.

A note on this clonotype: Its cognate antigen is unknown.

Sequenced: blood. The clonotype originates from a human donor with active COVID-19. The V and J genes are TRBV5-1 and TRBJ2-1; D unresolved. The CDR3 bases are TGCGCCAGCAGCTTTTTAGGTCAGTCCCGCTACAATGAGCAGTTCTTC. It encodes CASSFLGQSRYNEQFF.